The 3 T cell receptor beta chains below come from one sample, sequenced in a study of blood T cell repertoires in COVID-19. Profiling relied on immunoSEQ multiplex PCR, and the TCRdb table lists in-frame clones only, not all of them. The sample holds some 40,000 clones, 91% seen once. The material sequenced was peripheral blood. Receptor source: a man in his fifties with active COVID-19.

DNA for the CDR3: TGCAGCGGCCGGCGGGAGGTTGAAGATACGCAGTATTTT. The encoded protein is CSGRREVEDTQYF. This chain joins TRBV29-1 and TRBJ2-3, with TRBD2 identical over 8 bases. CDR3 length equals 13 residues. J gave up 5 bases and V 7 bases, and 8 bases lay outside the gene matches. Germline V gene data show CDR1 as SQVTM and CDR2 as ANQGSEA.

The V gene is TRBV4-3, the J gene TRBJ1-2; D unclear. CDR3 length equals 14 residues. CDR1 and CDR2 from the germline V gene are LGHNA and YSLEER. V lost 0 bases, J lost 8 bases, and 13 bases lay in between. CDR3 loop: CASSQEDWRGGYTF. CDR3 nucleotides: TGCGCCAGCAGCCAAGAAGACTGGCGAGGGGGCTACACCTTC.

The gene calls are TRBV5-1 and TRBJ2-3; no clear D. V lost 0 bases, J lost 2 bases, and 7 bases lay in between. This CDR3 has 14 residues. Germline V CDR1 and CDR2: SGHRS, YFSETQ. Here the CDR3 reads CASSLDRVTDTQYF. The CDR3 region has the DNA TGCGCCAGCAGCTTGGACAGAGTCACAGATACGCAGTATTTT. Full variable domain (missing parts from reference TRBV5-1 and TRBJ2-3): KAGVTQTPRYLIKTRGQQVTLSCSPISGHRSVSWYQQTPGQGLQFLFEYFSETQRNKGNFPGRFSGRQFSNSRSEMNVSTLELGDSALYLCASSLDRVTDTQYFGPGTRLTVL.